The entry below gives a single T cell receptor beta chain sequence along with its context. Its antigen is unidentified. The study ran its PCR with 60 Vbeta and 13 Jbeta primers. Here immunoSEQ multiplex PCR was the method, and the copy in TCRdb shows in-frame clones only, minus some. This repertoire shows approximately 130,000 clones, roughly 85% found once; its top ten account for less than 2%. J was trimmed by 1 base and V by 4 bases; bases with no gene match: 7. The CDR3 is 15 amino acids. Germline CDR1 reads SNHLY; CDR2 reads FYNNEI. This sample is part of a study of cytomegalovirus exposure and HLA in healthy donors. Points from the study as a whole: Per a prior analysis, the majority of TCR beta V segments were productive roughly 90% or roughly 30% of the time. The study flagged approximately 180 TCR beta chains as cytomegalovirus-associated. The study dropped some indistinguishable V segments, TRBV6-2 and TRBV6-3 among them. In vitro checks showed that a few CMV-associated chains really do target CMV antigens.

This TCR derives from a middle-aged man in good health and CMV-seronegative. The chain employs TRBV2 and TRBJ2-7; 7 nucleotides align to TRBD1. The sample was PBMCs. The CDR3 loop reads CASSVVRDSSYEQYF. CDR3 sequence (DNA): TGTGCCAGCAGTGTGGTAAGGGACAGTTCCTACGAGCAGTACTTC.